This passage covers 2 T cell receptor beta chains from one sample sequenced in a study of T-cell reconstitution after alpha-beta-depleted transplantation in children (dated by TCRdb to 2015 to 2016). The treatment or condition label here, explained by the study, means: allogeneic hematopoietic cell transplantation with graft depleted of TCRalphabeta T cells and CD19 B cells. Receptors were amplified or captured by PCR. The sample was run on an Illumina HiSeq 2500. Molecular barcoding was employed in the preparation of TCR libraries, with unique molecular identifiers being used to normalize TCRbeta repertoire quantification. The public reads were run again by TCRdb, first through fastp at Q25 and then through MiXCR, and only productive beta chains were kept. Rows are unified per CDR3 protein, each entry keeping the most common DNA and genes. For this sample the table gives 220,000 or so distinct CDR3 sequences, of which roughly 8% were detected only once. Approximately 6% of the sample comes from the top ten.

This specimen consisted of PBMCs, mostly from graft donor cells, obtained 180 days after TCRalphabeta/CD19-depleted stem cell transplant. Source of these receptors: a male patient aged 10-17 years who had a stem cell transplant for acute lymphoblastic leukemia, so the T cells may come from the graft donor.

This clonotype was seen a few times. The chain carries TRBV3-1 and TRBJ2-5; the match to TRBD2 covers 10 bases. V shed 4 bases, J shed 5 bases, and the junction held 13 bases outside the gene matches. Germline V lookup: CDR1 LGHDT, CDR2 YNNKEL (reference sequence). The CDR3 covers 17 residues. As DNA, the CDR3 is TGTGCCAGCAGCCCCGGGACTAGCGAGAGGTGGTGGGAGACCCAGTACTTC. Amino acid sequence: CASSPGTSERWWETQYF.

Ten or more counts support this clonotype. The V and J genes are TRBV4-1 and TRBJ2-7; 7 bases fit TRBD2. Germline lookup yields CDR1 MGHRA and CDR2 YSYEKL. V was pared by 3 bases and J by 3 bases, with 14 bases of the junction left unmatched. The CDR3 is 17 residues long. CDR3 protein: CASSQDPGLADSYEQYF. The CDR3 nucleotides read TGCGCCAGCAGCCAGGACCCGGGGCTAGCGGATAGCTACGAGCAGTACTTC.